This TCR beta chain was sequenced in a study of shared clonotypes between healthy human individuals. Sequencing used immunoSEQ multiplex PCR; TCRdb keeps in-frame clones, though not all of them. In the table there are roughly 2.6 million clones, roughly 92% of which are singletons. Study findings and constraints: A reduction in generation probabilities was seen for non-shared clonotypes relative to those shared by all four donors.

Notes on this clone: Its specificity is unknown.

The sequence derives from a young man in good health. The sequencing sample was made of naive CD4+ T cells sorted from blood. The subset: CD45RA+ positively selected.

The CDR3 nucleotides are TGTGCCAGCAGTACAGGGGCAACTAATGAAAAACTGTTTTTT. Translating gives CASSTGATNEKLFF. The genes are TRBV2 and TRBJ1-4, with 7 bases aligning to TRBD1. Germline V gives CDR1 SNHLY, CDR2 FYNNEI. Trimming took 5 bases from V and 0 from J; bases not matched to a gene: 0. This CDR3 has 14 residues.